The rows below give T cell receptor beta chains drawn from one sample of a study of blood T cell repertoires in COVID-19. This table comes from immunoSEQ multiplex PCR, and its TCRdb copy is limited to in-frame clones, with some not included. The table shows some 250,000 clones, with about 88% occurring only once. The sequenced sample was peripheral blood. Receptors were obtained from a woman in her thirties or forties who had recovered from COVID-19. Each CDR3 is given with its conserved first and last residue. A D gene is named only where the DNA matches it firmly. Some rows have no size entry. The others give once, few or many, or a class for an expanded clone.

d_call j_call v_call clone_size cdr3_length cdr3_aa cdr3_nt
. TRBJ1-1 TRBV11-3 . 13 CASSLQGGTEAFF TGTGCCAGCAGCTTACAGGGAGGGACTGAAGCTTTCTTT
. TRBJ1-1 TRBV25-1 many 13 CASSAGSNTEAFF TGTGCCAGCAGTGCGGGGTCGAACACTGAAGCTTTCTTT
. TRBJ2-5 TRBV7-8 . 15 CASSSGGPGQETQYF TGTGCCAGCAGCTCCGGGGGACCGGGCCAAGAGACCCAGTACTTC
TRBD1 TRBJ2-6 TRBV18 . 18 CASSVRTGISSGANVLTF TGTGCCAGCTCCGTCAGGACAGGGATCTCGTCTGGGGCCAACGTCCTGACTTTC
. TRBJ1-1 TRBV7-2 . 16 CASSYIRGSGGTEAFF TGTGCCAGCAGCTACATAAGGGGGAGCGGGGGCACTGAAGCTTTCTTT
TRBD1 TRBJ1-6 TRBV7-9 . 14 CASSTGTGGSPLHF TGTGCCAGCAGCACCGGGACAGGGGGTTCACCCCTCCACTTT
. TRBJ2-1 TRBV9 . 13 CASSPVRSGEQFF TGTGCCAGCAGCCCCGTCCGGTCCGGTGAGCAGTTCTTC
. TRBJ1-1 TRBV19 . 13 CASSIRAGVEAFF TGTGCCAGTAGTATAAGGGCAGGGGTTGAAGCTTTCTTT
. TRBJ1-5 TRBV19 . 15 CASSIGSGAGQPQHF TGTGCCAGTAGTATAGGGTCCGGGGCGGGGCAGCCCCAGCATTTT
TRBD1 TRBJ1-4 TRBV14 once 19 CASSSSGSGQVILNEKLFF TGTGCCAGCAGCTCCTCGGGCTCGGGACAGGTGATCTTAAATGAAAAACTGTTTTTT
TRBD1 TRBJ2-7 TRBV7-9 . 13 CASSPPQGYEQYF TGTGCCAGCAGCCCCCCACAGGGGTACGAGCAGTACTTC
TRBD2 TRBJ2-3 TRBV5-4 . 17 CASSLGASGRVTDTQYF TGTGCCAGCAGCTTGGGGGCTAGCGGGAGGGTCACAGATACGCAGTATTTT
. TRBJ1-1 TRBV25-1 . 15 CASSEWVGGDTEAFF TGTGCCAGCAGTGAATGGGTCGGGGGAGACACTGAAGCTTTCTTT
TRBD2 TRBJ2-1 TRBV7-2 . 13 CASSPRWGGEQFF TGTGCCAGCAGCCCCCGCTGGGGGGGGGAGCAGTTCTTC
TRBD1 TRBJ1-2 TRBV30 . 11 CAWSPGGGYTF TGTGCCTGGAGTCCAGGGGGTGGCTACACCTTC
. TRBJ2-3 TRBV10-2 few 12 CASRDYTDTQYF TGCGCCAGCAGGGACTACACAGATACGCAGTATTTT
. TRBJ2-2 TRBV10-1 few 13 CASSDRVTGELFF TGCGCCAGCAGTGACCGGGTCACCGGGGAGCTGTTTTTT
. TRBJ1-5 TRBV7-9 few 14 CASSQSGANQPQHF TGTGCCAGCAGCCAATCAGGGGCCAATCAGCCCCAGCATTTT
. TRBJ1-2 TRBV6-6 . 15 CASSYGRGRKDGYTF TGTGCCAGCAGTTACGGGCGGGGGCGAAAGGATGGCTACACCTTC
TRBD1 TRBJ2-4 TRBV5-1 . 15 CASSLGTGGKNIQYF TGCGCCAGCAGCCTCGGGACAGGGGGCAAAAACATTCAGTACTTC
TRBD1 TRBJ1-2 TRBV10-3 . 17 CAISAPLRQGLNYGYTF TGTGCCATCAGTGCCCCTTTGAGACAGGGGCTTAACTATGGCTACACCTTC
TRBD2 TRBJ2-4 TRBV30 once 16 CAWSGGTSVHKNIQYF TGTGCCTGGAGTGGGGGGACTAGCGTTCACAAAAACATTCAGTACTTC
TRBD2 TRBJ2-1 TRBV30 . 17 CAWRRGDRAPPYNEQFF TGTGCCTGGAGGCGGGGGGACCGCGCCCCACCCTACAATGAGCAGTTCTTC
TRBD2 TRBJ2-1 TRBV9 once 16 CASSATRPSGTLEQFF TGTGCCAGCAGCGCCACCCGGCCTAGCGGTACCCTCGAGCAGTTCTTC
. TRBJ1-1 TRBV7-9 . 13 CASSPSPGQEAFF TGTGCCAGCAGCCCATCCCCAGGACAGGAAGCTTTCTTT
. TRBJ1-6 TRBV30 . 14 CAWSRGQALSPLHF TGTGCCTGGAGTCGCGGGCAGGCCCTTTCACCCCTCCACTTT
TRBD1 TRBJ1-2 TRBV7-8 . 15 CASSASDRGYYGYTF TGTGCCAGCAGCGCGTCCGACAGGGGCTACTATGGCTACACCTTC
TRBD2 TRBJ2-3 TRBV7-2 . 16 CASSTGGAWVTDTQYF TGTGCCAGCAGCACGGGGGGGGCCTGGGTCACAGATACGCAGTATTTT
TRBD1 TRBJ2-7 TRBV27 . 17 CASSVGQGGFGGWEQYF TGTGCCAGCAGTGTAGGACAGGGCGGGTTTGGGGGCTGGGAGCAGTACTTC
. TRBJ2-5 TRBV19 . 16 CASSIEGRLAQETQYF TGTGCCAGTAGTATAGAGGGTCGGCTAGCCCAAGAGACCCAGTACTTC
TRBD2 TRBJ2-5 TRBV6-6 . 18 CASSRLGLADLGGETQYF TGTGCCAGCAGCCGACTGGGACTAGCGGACCTGGGGGGAGAGACCCAGTACTTC
. TRBJ1-2 TRBV4-3 . 14 CASSQVGNNYGYTF TGCGCCAGCAGCCAAGTCGGGAATAACTATGGCTACACCTTC
TRBD1 TRBJ1-3 TRBV5-4 . 15 CASSATGFSGNTIYF TGTGCCAGCAGCGCGACAGGGTTTTCCGGAAACACCATATATTTT
. TRBJ1-3 TRBV18 few 16 CASSPTGTHSGNTIYF TGTGCCAGCTCACCTACCGGGACACACTCTGGAAACACCATATATTTT
. TRBJ1-4 TRBV30 . 13 CAWTPQGNEKLFF TGTGCCTGGACTCCCCAGGGGAATGAAAAACTGTTTTTT
. TRBJ1-2 TRBV18 . 13 CASSEGSSFGYTF TGTGCCAGCTCAGAGGGCTCTTCTTTTGGCTACACCTTC
TRBD1 TRBJ1-2 TRBV18 . 14 CASSFGQAFYGYTF TGTGCCAGCTCCTTTGGACAGGCATTCTATGGCTACACCTTC
TRBD2 TRBJ2-3 TRBV12-3/TRBV12-4 . 12 CASSPGGYTQYF TGTGCCAGCAGCCCCGGGGGGTATACGCAGTATTTT
TRBD2 TRBJ2-5 TRBV6-6 . 15 CASRPGLAGPRTQYF TGTGCCAGCAGGCCCGGACTAGCGGGGCCCAGGACCCAGTACTTC
TRBD1 TRBJ2-2 TRBV5-1 . 16 CASKGTGTGTTGELFF TGCGCCAGCAAAGGGACAGGGACAGGGACCACCGGGGAGCTGTTTTTT
TRBD2 TRBJ2-1 TRBV18 . 16 CASSPWSSGSGNEQFF TGTGCCAGCTCACCATGGTCTAGCGGGAGTGGTAATGAGCAGTTCTTC
TRBD2 TRBJ2-1 TRBV2 . 13 CASRSGSFDEQFF TGTGCCAGCAGGAGCGGGAGTTTCGATGAGCAGTTCTTC
. TRBJ2-6 TRBV7-3 once 15 CASSPGNSGANVLTF TGTGCCAGCAGCCCCGGGAACTCTGGGGCCAACGTCCTGACTTTC
. TRBJ2-1 TRBV21-1 . 14 CASSRTSVDNEQFF TGTGCCAGCAGTCGGACTAGCGTGGACAATGAGCAGTTCTTC
TRBD2 TRBJ2-1 TRBV6-2/TRBV6-3 . 15 CASSPGGSGNNEQFF TGTGCCAGCAGCCCCGGTGGTAGCGGGAACAATGAGCAGTTCTTC
. TRBJ1-5 TRBV6-5 . 15 CASSRQLGHNQPQHF TGTGCCAGCAGCCGACAGTTGGGGCACAATCAGCCCCAGCATTTT
. TRBJ2-5 TRBV6-5 . 13 CASSGGLNVAQYF TGTGCCAGCAGCGGAGGACTCAACGTGGCCCAGTACTTC
TRBD2 TRBJ2-5 TRBV6-6 . 16 CASSYDRAGVGETQYF TGTGCCAGCAGTTATGACCGAGCGGGAGTGGGGGAGACCCAGTACTTC
TRBD1 TRBJ2-1 TRBV5-1 . 15 CASSLGDSSYNEQFF TGCGCCAGCAGCTTGGGGGACAGCTCCTACAATGAGCAGTTCTTC
TRBD1 TRBJ1-2 TRBV7-2 once 15 CASSDRQGATYGYTF TGTGCCAGCAGCGACAGACAGGGGGCGACCTATGGCTACACCTTC
TRBD1 TRBJ1-6 TRBV10-3 . 14 CAIRDRVSNSPLHF TGTGCCATCCGGGACAGGGTGAGTAATTCACCCCTCCACTTT
. TRBJ1-2 TRBV6-6 . 11 CALRANYGYTF TGTGCCCTCCGAGCTAACTATGGCTACACCTTC
. TRBJ1-1 TRBV2 . 16 CASSGLLQVMNTEAFF TGTGCCAGCAGTGGCCTCCTACAGGTGATGAACACTGAAGCTTTCTTT
TRBD2 TRBJ2-1 TRBV7-2 once 17 CASSRQPGVGGYNEQFF TGTGCCAGCAGCCGCCAACCTGGAGTGGGGGGGTACAATGAGCAGTTCTTC
TRBD2 TRBJ2-3 TRBV19 . 13 CASRGGSTDTQYF TGTGCCAGCCGCGGGGGGAGCACAGATACGCAGTATTTT
TRBD1 TRBJ2-7 TRBV28 . 16 CASSFRDRSRTYEQYF TGTGCCAGCAGTTTCCGGGACAGGTCCCGAACCTACGAGCAGTACTTC
. TRBJ2-1 TRBV5-1 once 14 CASSLAAGYNEQFF TGCGCCAGCAGCTTGGCCGCAGGATACAATGAGCAGTTCTTC